The TCR beta chain described here comes from a study of blood T cell repertoires in COVID-19. About the research overall: Sample material is recorded as cDNA or gDNA derived from T cells, B-cell-depleted T cells, or PBMCs.

Participants, about 18 to 90 years old, spanned 25 or so US areas. Categorization into cohorts depended on clinical history that participants reported. Clones were read by immunoSEQ multiplex PCR, and TCRdb kept only the in-frame ones, dropping some. This sample has approximately 160,000 clones; more than 75% occur once, and the top ten carry roughly 7.3%. The CDR3 covers 15 residues. V shed 5 bases and J shed 7 bases, with 20 bases lying between them. Germline values: CDR1 SEHNR, CDR2 FQNEAQ (reference sequence). The chain joins TRBV7-9 to TRBJ1-1; D perhaps matches TRBD1 (6 bases). The sequenced sample consisted of PBMCs or T cells enriched from blood (not recorded which). This receptor was identified in a woman aged 45 to 65 who had recovered from COVID-19. The CDR3 DNA sequence: TGTGCCAGCAGCCCCGGGACAAACAACCGGGGTGAAGCTTTCTTT. It is translated as CASSPGTNNRGEAFF. Together with reference TRBV7-9 and TRBJ1-1, the CDR3 gives the full variable domain: DTGVSQNPRHKITKRGQNVTFRCDPISEHNRLYWYRQTLGQGPEFLTYFQNEAQLEKSRLLSDRFSAERPKGSFSTLEIQRTEQGDSAMYLCASSPGTNNRGEAFFGQGTRLTVV.